A single sample gave rise to the 18 T cell receptor beta chains below, sequenced in a study of vaccination effects on CD4 cells after COVID-19. What these receptors recognize is not known. Assay: immunoSEQ multiplex PCR; the TCRdb copy retains only in-frame clones and omits some. In the table there are under 55,000 clones, 72% of which are singletons. Subsequent to a culture period of 10 days, CD4+ T cells were isolated. Participants each got two BNT162b2 or mRNA-1273 vaccine doses. The sample in question was CD4+ T cells from PBMCs cultured without peptide, obtained after COVID-19 vaccination. These receptors were obtained from a human donor who received a COVID-19 vaccine.

The chain uses TRBV3-1 (or the pseudogene TRBV3-2) and TRBJ1-6; D remains unclear. CDR1 is LGHDT, CDR2 YNNKEL, per germline (reference sequence). This CDR3 is built from 18 residues. V was trimmed by 4 bases and J by 10 bases, leaving 26 bases between them. The CDR3 reads CASSLPQQGISSRSPLHF. CDR3 DNA: TGTGCCAGCAGCCTCCCCCAACAAGGGATCTCTTCAAGGTCACCCCTCCACTTT.

A note on this clone: Other DNA sequences from this sample encode an identical CDR3 as well. V usage is TRBV5-1 and J usage is TRBJ1-1, with no clear D. Germline values: CDR1 SGHRS, CDR2 YFSETQ. Trimming removed 0 bases from V and 3 bases from J, with 6 bases in between. This CDR3 region has 13 residues. CDR3 coding DNA: TGCGCCAGCAGCTTGGAGGCAGACACTGAAGCTTTCTTT. Encoded protein: CASSLEADTEAFF.

The chain carries TRBV9 and TRBJ2-7, with no clear D. The CDR3 runs to 11 residues. In germline, CDR1 is SGDLS, CDR2 YYNGEE. V was cut by 4 bases and J by 6 bases, with 8 bases left in between. The DNA of the CDR3 is TGTGCCAGCAGCCTCGATGGCGAGCAGTACTTC. It translates to CASSLDGEQYF.

The CDR3 reads CASSSFVGRGEQYF. The CDR3 region has the DNA TGTGCCAGCAGCTCCTTTGTCGGGAGGGGCGAGCAGTACTTC. The chain couples TRBV7-9 to TRBJ2-7, with 8 bases that match TRBD2. Germline trimming cut 4 bases from V and 6 bases from J; bases unmatched to any gene: 8. The germline V gene encodes CDR1 SEHNR and CDR2 FQNEAQ (reference sequence). The length of the CDR3 is 14 residues. The entire variable domain, with the rest obtained from reference TRBV7-9 and TRBJ2-7, is as follows: DTGVSQNPRHKITKRGQNVTFRCDPISEHNRLYWYRQTLGQGPEFLTYFQNEAQLEKSRLLSDRFSAERPKGSFSTLEIQRTEQGDSAMYLCASSSFVGRGEQYFGPGTRLTVT.

There are a few counts of this clone. The genes are TRBV7-9 and TRBJ2-7, with D possibly being TRBD2 (6 bases). The CDR3 consists of 13 residues. Trimming removed 5 bases from V and 4 bases from J, with 12 bases in between. Germline CDR1 SEHNR, CDR2 FQNEAQ (reference sequence). The CDR3 protein is CASSTRGAYEQYF. The CDR3 DNA reads as TGTGCCAGCAGCACCCGCGGGGCTTACGAGCAGTACTTC.

This chain links TRBV12-5 with TRBJ1-5; the D is unclear. CDR1 and CDR2 (germline): LGHNT, FRNRAP. The CDR3 spans 15 residues. V was clipped by 0 bases and J by 5 bases, with 11 bases between them. The CDR3 DNA reads TGTGCTAGTGGTTTGGTTGGAGTCACTTATCAGCCCCAGCATTTT. Protein: CASGLVGVTYQPQHF.

This rearrangement joins TRBV3-1 (or the pseudogene TRBV3-2) to TRBJ2-7; no definite D call. The CDR3 has 15 amino acids. The germline V and J ends were trimmed by 1 base and 6 bases, with 16 bases remaining between them. From germline, CDR1 is LGHDT and CDR2 YNNKEL (reference sequence). CDR3 nucleotides: TGTGCCAGCAGCCAAGTTGGACGGAACGTGGGCGAGCAGTACTTC. This translates into CASSQVGRNVGEQYF.

The genes are TRBV3-1 (or the pseudogene TRBV3-2) and TRBJ2-1, with no clear D. Germline V gene lookup returns CDR1 LGHDT and CDR2 YNNKEL (reference sequence). V lost 4 bases, J lost 0 bases, and 7 bases lay in between. The CDR3 totals 14 residues. The CDR3 spells CASSPISSYNEQFF. In DNA, the CDR3 is TGTGCCAGCAGCCCCATAAGCTCCTACAATGAGCAGTTCTTC.

V and J are TRBV6-1 and TRBJ1-2, with D perhaps matching TRBD1 (5 bases). Deletions cut 1 base from V and 0 bases from J, with 12 bases between. The CDR3 has 16 amino acids. Germline values: CDR1 MNHNS, CDR2 SASEGT. The CDR3 coding sequence is TGTGCCAGCAGTGAAGGCATCGGGGCCACTAACTATGGCTACACCTTC. Residues: CASSEGIGATNYGYTF.

The chain recombines TRBV10-3 with TRBJ1-5; D remains unclear. The CDR3 is 14 residues long. Trimming left V 4 bases short and J 5 bases short, with 12 bases between. Germline V CDR1 and CDR2: ENHRY, SYGVKD. In nucleotides, the CDR3 is TGTGCCATCAGTGCTTCCGGCGGTTATCAGCCCCAGCATTTT. This codes for CAISASGGYQPQHF.

The rearrangement uses TRBV18 and TRBJ2-4; weak D call: TRBD1 (6 bases). Per germline, CDR1 KGHSH and CDR2 LQKENI. CDR3 length equals 16 residues. The ends were cut back, 3 bases at V and 0 bases at J, with 12 bases in the middle. The DNA for the CDR3 is TGTGCCAGCTCACCCGTCAGGGGTATAGCCAAAAACATTCAGTACTTC. It translates to CASSPVRGIAKNIQYF.

For this clone: Additional DNA sequences in this sample encode the identical CDR3. The chain uses TRBV18 and TRBJ1-2; a weak D match, TRBD1 (5 bases). The V gene's germline CDR1 is KGHSH and CDR2 LQKENI. The CDR3 consists of 12 residues. Trimming shortened V by 3 bases and J by 6 bases, and 8 bases separated the two germline ends. The CDR3 reads CASSPQGDGYTF. In nucleotides, the CDR3 is TGTGCCAGCTCACCTCAGGGAGATGGCTACACCTTC. The full variable domain, its missing parts supplied by reference TRBV18 and TRBJ1-2, is NAGVMQNPRHLVRRRGQEARLRCSPMKGHSHVYWYRQLPEEGLKFMVYLQKENIIDESGMPKERFSAEFPKEGPSILRIQQVVRGDSAAYFCASSPQGDGYTFGSGTRLTVV.

The V gene is TRBV6-5, the J gene TRBJ2-5; perhaps TRBD2 as D (6 bases). Trimming left V 6 bases short and J 2 bases short, with 16 bases between. The CDR3 spans 15 residues. Germline V gene lookup returns CDR1 MNHEY and CDR2 SVGAGI. CDR3 sequence: CASSLNGRGQETQYF. Here the CDR3 DNA reads TGTGCCAGCAGCCTTAACGGGAGAGGTCAAGAGACCCAGTACTTC.

This chain connects TRBV3-1 (or the pseudogene TRBV3-2) to TRBJ1-3, with 7 nucleotides matching TRBD1. The CDR3 sequence is 18 residues long. Germline V gene lookup returns CDR1 LGHDT and CDR2 YNNKEL (reference sequence). The ends lost 1 base at V and 0 bases at J; junction bases unmatched: 9. In DNA form, the CDR3 reads TGTGCCAGCAGCCAAGGGTTCATGGGACAGCTCTCTGGAAACACCATATATTTT. This sequence encodes CASSQGFMGQLSGNTIYF.

In its sample, this clone was seen once. The chain carries TRBV29-1 and TRBJ1-2; D might be TRBD1 (6 bases). Germline CDR1 reads SQVTM; CDR2 reads ANQGSEA. Trimming left V 2 bases short and J 6 bases short, with 13 bases between. The CDR3 is 13 amino acids. The CDR3 sequence is CSVELVAGDGYTF. The CDR3 coding sequence is TGCAGCGTTGAATTGGTGGCAGGGGATGGCTACACCTTC.

This clone appeared a few times. J is TRBJ2-3 and V is TRBV4-2; 9 positions match TRBD2. The J segment lost 0 bases and the V segment lost 4 bases, leaving 5 bases of the junction unmatched. This CDR3 has 16 residues. Germline V gene lookup returns CDR1 LGHNA and CDR2 YNFKEQ. CDR3 loop: CASSPTSGTSTDTQYF. DNA of the CDR3: TGTGCCAGCAGCCCGACTAGCGGCACTAGCACAGATACGCAGTATTTT.

The rearrangement uses TRBV2 and TRBJ2-3, with a weak D call TRBD1 (6 bases). The CDR3 loop spans 16 amino acids. Trimming cost V 3 bases and J 1 base, with 14 bases left between them. CDR1 and CDR2 (germline): SNHLY, FYNNEI. The CDR3 DNA follows: TGTGCCAGCAGTGAGATCGGCAGGGGTGGCACAGATACGCAGTATTTT. This codes for CASSEIGRGGTDTQYF.

The chain uses TRBV7-2 and TRBJ2-3, with 13 positions matching TRBD2. CDR1 is SGHTA and CDR2 is FQGNSA in the germline V gene. There are 14 residues in the CDR3. V gave up 3 bases and J gave up 15 bases; unmatched junction bases: 9. CDR3 bases: TGTGCCAGCAGCTTGGGACTAGCGGGACTCACCCCCTATTTT. Amino acid sequence: CASSLGLAGLTPYF. The full variable domain, rest sourced from reference TRBV7-2 and TRBJ2-3, is GAGVSQSPSNKVTEKGKDVELRCDPISGHTALYWYRQSLGQGLEFLIYFQGNSAPDKSGLPSDRFSAERTGGSVSTLTIQRTQQEDSAVYLCASSLGLAGLTPYFGPGTRLTVL.